What follows are 9 T cell receptor beta chains derived from one specimen sequenced in a study of OX40 agonist ivuxolimab in advanced cancers. The repertoire was sequenced with immunoSEQ multiplex PCR; TCRdb's copy has only in-frame clones and lacks some. Of 77,000 or so clones in the sample, around 87% were seen once. Sequencing used CD4+ or CD8+ T cells sorted from blood, obtained in a trial of the OX40 agonist ivuxolimab. These receptors came from an adult with an advanced solid tumor such as melanoma, head and neck, liver or kidney cancer.

This rearrangement joins TRBV4-2 to TRBJ2-3; maybe TRBD2 (5 bases). Per the germline V gene, CDR1 is LGHNA and CDR2 is YNFKEQ. V was cut by 0 bases and J by 6 bases, with 13 bases left in between. The CDR3 is 15 amino acids. CDR3 protein: CASSQETEWRDTQYF. As DNA, the CDR3 is TGTGCCAGCAGCCAAGAGACGGAATGGAGGGATACGCAGTATTTT.

This rearrangement joins TRBV20-1 to TRBJ2-5; D gene ambiguous. The end of the DNA aligns better with TRBJ2-7, so the J call may be wrong. Germline CDR1 and CDR2: DFQATT and SNEGSKA (reference sequence). This CDR3 has 11 amino acids. The CDR3 region has the DNA TGCAGTGCTAGCCAGTCTAACGAGCAGTACTTC. This gives the protein CSASQSNEQYF.

The chain carries TRBV5-6 and TRBJ1-1, with D possibly being TRBD1 (5 bases). Germline CDR1 and CDR2: SGHDT and YYEEEE. The ends were cut back, 3 bases at V and 4 bases at J, with 13 bases in the middle. The CDR3 covers 14 residues. Here the CDR3 DNA reads TGTGCCAGCAGCTACCCCTGGGGGGGCACTGAAGCTTTCTTT. Its translation is CASSYPWGGTEAFF.

This clone was detected once. J is TRBJ2-7 and V is TRBV7-2, with D maybe TRBD2 (6 bases). Germline values: CDR1 SGHTA, CDR2 FQGNSA. The CDR3 has 14 residues. Trimming removed 5 bases from V and 2 bases from J, with 13 bases in between. For the CDR3, the DNA is TGTGCCAGCAGCCCGTTAGCGGATCCCTACGAGCAGTACTTC. It codes for CASSPLADPYEQYF. Supplemented by reference TRBV7-2 and TRBJ2-7, the full variable domain reads GAGVSQSPSNKVTEKGKDVELRCDPISGHTALYWYRQSLGQGLEFLIYFQGNSAPDKSGLPSDRFSAERTGGSVSTLTIQRTQQEDSAVYLCASSPLADPYEQYFGPGTRLTVT.

V gene TRBV5-6 combines with J gene TRBJ2-3; 9 nucleotides line up with TRBD1. The germline gives CDR1 SGHDT, CDR2 YYEEEE. V dropped 2 bases and J dropped 4; count of bases not matched to a gene: 2. The CDR3 is made up of 14 amino acids. CDR3 sequence (DNA): TGTGCCAGCAGCTTCGGACAGGGGTCAGATACGCAGTATTTT. Protein product: CASSFGQGSDTQYF.

This clone was seen a few times. The chain uses TRBV30 and TRBJ1-6, with a possible D match to TRBD1 (5 bases). Germline loops: CDR1 GTSNPN, CDR2 SVGIG (reference sequence). Deletions cut 1 base from V and 10 bases from J, with 20 bases between. The CDR3 runs to 16 residues. The CDR3 coding sequence is TGTGCCTGGAGTGCCGGTTTGGGCGTTGGGGACTCACCCCTCCACTTT. It translates to CAWSAGLGVGDSPLHF.

The chain has TRBV19 and TRBJ1-1, with no clear D. Germline values: CDR1 LNHDA, CDR2 SQIVND (reference sequence). Trimming removed 5 bases from V and 6 bases from J, with 10 bases in between. The CDR3 is made up of 12 amino acids. This chain's CDR3 is CASSDRTAEAFF. CDR3 coding DNA: TGTGCCAGTAGTGACCGAACGGCTGAAGCTTTCTTT.

This sequence joins TRBV5-4 and TRBJ2-5; no clear D gene. The CDR3 totals 15 residues. Germline CDR1 SGHNT, CDR2 YYREEE (reference sequence). V lost 4 bases to trimming and J lost 5 bases, with 18 bases between them. The CDR3 DNA is TGTGCCAGCAGCCCGTCATTCGGTCTCGGGGAGACCCAGTACTTC. Its protein product is CASSPSFGLGETQYF. Complete variable domain (other parts from reference TRBV5-4 and TRBJ2-5): ETGVTQSPTHLIKTRGQQVTLRCSSQSGHNTVSWYQQALGQGPQFIFQYYREEENGRGNFPPRFSGLQFPNYSSELNVNALELDDSALYLCASSPSFGLGETQYFGPGTRLLVL.

V is TRBV29-1 and J is TRBJ2-3; maybe TRBD2 (5 bases). Germline CDR1 is SQVTM and CDR2 is ANQGSEA. CDR3 size: 15 residues. Trimming took off 6 bases at V and 2 bases at J, with 18 bases between the two ends. The CDR3 region has the DNA TGCAGCGTACCCATGGAGCTGGGAGCCACAGATACGCAGTATTTT. Protein product: CSVPMELGATDTQYF.